Listed below are T cell receptor beta chains from one sample, sequenced in a study of T cell changes during pregnancy in multiple sclerosis. Libraries were prepared by immunoSEQ multiplex PCR; TCRdb keeps only in-frame clonotypes and omits some of them. The sample yields almost 50,000 clones, over 90% seen once. Sequencing was performed on peripheral blood, taken after pregnancy. The source of these receptors is a female donor with multiple sclerosis, enrolled in a pregnancy study. The CDR3 runs from the conserved cysteine through the conserved F or W. D genes are given only for firm matches. Clone size is not always given. Where it is, it says once, few, many or a class for expanded clones.

clone_size,d_call,j_call,v_call,cdr3_aa,cdr3_nt
NA,NA,TRBJ1-6,TRBV6-1,CASSEAIYSSYNSPLHF,TGTGCCAGCAGTGAAGCTATATATAGCTCCTATAATTCACCCCTCCACTTT
NA,TRBD2,TRBJ2-3,TRBV7-2,CASSLDPRGGRGTQYF,TGTGCCAGCAGCTTAGATCCGCGGGGGGGCCGGGGTACGCAGTATTTT
once,TRBD1,TRBJ1-1,TRBV19,CASSIYRGTNTEAFF,TGTGCCAGTAGTATTTACAGGGGAACGAACACTGAAGCTTTCTTT
NA,NA,TRBJ1-5,TRBV7-2,CASSLGTGGPQHF,TGTGCCAGCAGCTTAGGGACTGGTGGGCCCCAGCATTTT
NA,NA,TRBJ2-7,TRBV2,CASNRQASSYEQYF,TGTGCCAGTAATAGACAGGCGAGCTCCTACGAGCAGTACTTC
NA,NA,TRBJ1-2,TRBV7-3,CASSLGPGVEGYTF,TGTGCCAGCAGCTTAGGTCCCGGGGTCGAGGGCTACACCTTC
NA,NA,TRBJ2-7,TRBV30,CAWSVLGSYYEQYF,TGTGCCTGGAGTGTACTGGGTAGCTACTACGAGCAGTACTTC
NA,NA,TRBJ2-6,TRBV19,CASSAGRGISGANVLTF,TGTGCCAGTAGTGCGGGACGGGGGATCTCTGGGGCCAACGTCCTGACTTTC
NA,TRBD1,TRBJ1-1,TRBV27,CASSPWTGTNTEAFF,TGTGCCAGCAGTCCTTGGACAGGGACGAACACTGAAGCTTTCTTT
many,TRBD1,TRBJ1-5,TRBV5-4,CASSRDRGNQPQHF,TGTGCCAGCAGCCGGGACAGGGGCAATCAGCCCCAGCATTTT
NA,NA,TRBJ1-2,TRBV6-1,CASSGEGHSYGYTF,TGTGCCAGCAGTGGTGAGGGACATTCCTATGGCTACACCTTC
NA,TRBD2,TRBJ2-5,TRBV9,CASSVGLPGTRKRETQYF,TGTGCCAGCAGCGTAGGCCTCCCCGGGACTAGGAAACGAGAGACCCAGTACTTC
NA,TRBD1,TRBJ1-3,TRBV2,CAREGRQGAENTIYF,TGTGCCAGGGAAGGTCGGCAGGGGGCGGAAAACACCATATATTTT
NA,NA,TRBJ2-1,TRBV4-3,CASSQEWSEQFF,TGCGCCAGCAGCCAAGAATGGAGTGAGCAGTTCTTC
NA,TRBD1,TRBJ1-3,TRBV5-6,CASSRTGSGNTIYF,TGTGCCAGCAGCCGGACAGGGTCTGGAAACACCATATATTTT
NA,TRBD2,TRBJ2-2,TRBV7-7,CASSLAGGEANTGELFF,TGTGCTAGCAGCTTAGCGGGGGGAGAAGCGAACACCGGGGAGCTGTTTTTT
NA,TRBD1,TRBJ1-1,TRBV6-6,CASSYRTGGTEAFF,TGTGCCAGCAGTTACCGGACAGGGGGGACTGAAGCTTTCTTT
once,NA,TRBJ2-5,TRBV6-5,CASSYSKWAAKETQYF,TGTGCCAGCAGTTACTCTAAGTGGGCAGCAAAAGAGACCCAGTACTTC
NA,TRBD2,TRBJ2-3,TRBV4-2,CASSPGLAGGHTDTQYF,TGTGCCAGCAGCCCCGGACTAGCGGGGGGACACACAGATACGCAGTATTTT
NA,NA,TRBJ1-4,TRBV10-3,CAISGHTNEKLFF,TGTGCCATCAGTGGACACACTAATGAAAAACTGTTTTTT
NA,NA,TRBJ1-5,TRBV6-5,CASSRQAYSNQPQHF,TGTGCCAGCAGTCGACAGGCTTATAGCAATCAGCCCCAGCATTTT
NA,NA,TRBJ1-5,TRBV15,CATSRDPAFGQPQHF,TGTGCCACCAGCAGAGACCCGGCCTTCGGGCAGCCCCAGCATTTT
NA,TRBD2,TRBJ2-7,TRBV7-2,CASSLVEASGGNEQYF,TGTGCCAGCAGCTTAGTAGAGGCTAGCGGGGGGAACGAGCAGTACTTC
NA,NA,TRBJ2-7,TRBV6-5,CATRVTVSSYEQYF,TGTGCCACCCGGGTGACTGTTAGCTCCTACGAGCAGTACTTC
NA,NA,TRBJ1-6,TRBV7-7,CASSLTPDSPLHF,TGTGCCAGCAGCTTAACCCCAGATTCACCCCTCCACTTT
NA,NA,TRBJ1-5,TRBV19,CASSSQPPGLNNQPQHF,TGTGCCAGTAGTTCCCAACCACCAGGGCTGAACAATCAGCCCCAGCATTTT
NA,NA,TRBJ1-5,TRBV6-1,CASSEGGWGNQPQHF,TGTGCCAGCAGTGAGGGGGGGTGGGGCAATCAGCCCCAGCATTTT
few,NA,TRBJ2-7,TRBV7-2,CASSQRDKQYF,TGTGCCAGCAGCCAACGGGATAAGCAGTACTTC
NA,NA,TRBJ2-2,TRBV2,CASSERGNTGELFF,TGTGCCAGCAGTGAACGCGGGAACACCGGGGAGCTGTTTTTT
NA,TRBD1,TRBJ1-1,TRBV6-1,CASSEAQGDTEAFF,TGTGCCAGCAGTGAGGCACAGGGGGACACTGAAGCTTTCTTT
once,TRBD2,TRBJ2-7,TRBV7-2,CASSPAGTRTTYEQYF,TGTGCCAGCAGCCCAGCGGGGACCAGGACTACCTACGAGCAGTACTTC
NA,TRBD1,TRBJ1-4,TRBV4-2,CASSQGQGREKLFF,TGTGCCAGCAGCCAAGGACAGGGCCGGGAAAAACTGTTTTTT
NA,TRBD1,TRBJ1-1,TRBV7-2,CASSPRDRWTEAFF,TGTGCCAGCAGCCCACGGGACAGGTGGACTGAAGCTTTCTTT
NA,TRBD2,TRBJ2-5,TRBV19,CASSIVRGEETQYF,TGTGCCAGTAGTATCGTCCGGGGGGAAGAGACCCAGTACTTC
NA,NA,TRBJ2-5,TRBV5-8,CASSRGFGGEETQYF,TGTGCCAGCAGTCGGGGTTTTGGAGGGGAAGAGACCCAGTACTTC
once,NA,TRBJ1-5,TRBV7-2,CASSYRGGQPQHF,TGTGCCAGCAGCTACCGAGGGGGTCAGCCCCAGCATTTT
NA,NA,TRBJ1-1,TRBV30,CAWSVVGGDTEAFF,TGTGCCTGGAGTGTCGTGGGGGGGGACACTGAAGCTTTCTTT
once,TRBD1,TRBJ2-2,TRBV6-4,CASSRDRGPGELFF,TGTGCCAGCAGCCGGGACAGGGGGCCCGGGGAGCTGTTTTTT
NA,TRBD1,TRBJ2-7,TRBV19,CASSRLQGAEAYEQYF,TGTGCCAGTAGTCGACTTCAGGGGGCGGAGGCCTACGAGCAGTACTTC
NA,NA,TRBJ1-1,TRBV6-1,CASGGKPNTEAFF,TGTGCCAGCGGGGGGAAACCGAACACTGAAGCTTTCTTT
NA,TRBD1,TRBJ1-3,TRBV9,CASSATGANLGNTIYF,TGTGCCAGCAGCGCGACAGGGGCGAACCTAGGAAACACCATATATTTT
NA,TRBD1,TRBJ1-2,TRBV6-5,CASSLQGTYGYTF,TGTGCCAGCAGCTTACAGGGGACCTATGGCTACACCTTC
NA,TRBD1,TRBJ2-5,TRBV6-1,CASSDRDRGQGTQYF,TGTGCCAGCAGTGACCGGGACAGGGGACAGGGGACCCAGTACTTC
NA,TRBD1,TRBJ2-5,TRBV10-3,CAINPTGWDETQYF,TGTGCCATCAACCCGACAGGGTGGGACGAGACCCAGTACTTC
NA,TRBD2,TRBJ2-1,TRBV9,CASSVSSSGRGGNEQFF,TGTGCCAGCAGCGTAAGCTCTTCGGGGCGGGGGGGCAATGAGCAGTTCTTC
NA,TRBD1,TRBJ1-2,TRBV6-5,CASKRGQGLYGYTF,TGTGCCAGCAAACGGGGACAGGGACTATATGGCTACACCTTC
NA,TRBD1,TRBJ2-6,TRBV6-1,CASSEALIKGQFFLSGANVLTF,TGTGCCAGCAGTGAAGCGCTTATTAAGGGACAGTTCTTCCTCTCTGGGGCCAACGTCCTGACTTTC
NA,TRBD1,TRBJ1-4,TRBV19,CASSRQGARHEKLFF,TGTGCCAGTAGCAGACAGGGGGCTCGGCATGAAAAACTGTTTTTT
NA,TRBD1,TRBJ1-1,TRBV10-3,CATMGGQLNTEAFF,TGTGCCACCATGGGGGGACAGCTGAACACTGAAGCTTTCTTT
few,TRBD1,TRBJ2-7,TRBV6-1,CASSDGTGRIYEQYF,TGTGCCAGCAGTGATGGGACAGGGAGGATATACGAGCAGTACTTC
NA,NA,TRBJ2-7,TRBV11-3,CASSLGPSYEQYF,TGTGCCAGCAGCTTGGGCCCCTCCTACGAGCAGTACTTC
NA,NA,TRBJ1-5,TRBV7-9,CASSPTGGGVGQPQHF,TGTGCCAGCAGCCCGACGGGCGGGGGGGTGGGTCAGCCCCAGCATTTT
NA,TRBD2,TRBJ2-7,TRBV28,CASSLLSGDEQYF,TGTGCCAGCAGTTTATTGAGCGGGGACGAGCAGTACTTC
NA,TRBD1,TRBJ1-2,TRBV12-5,CASGLGTGDYGYTF,TGTGCTAGTGGTTTGGGGACAGGGGACTATGGCTACACCTTC
once,TRBD1,TRBJ2-4,TRBV11-2,CASSPGQGERNIQYF,TGTGCCAGCAGTCCGGGACAGGGGGAGAGGAACATTCAGTACTTC
NA,TRBD1,TRBJ1-2,TRBV6-5,CASRAGQGNYGYTF,TGTGCCAGCAGAGCAGGACAGGGAAACTATGGCTACACCTTC
NA,NA,TRBJ1-5,TRBV6-1,CASSDTISQPQHF,TGTGCCAGCAGTGACACAATTTCTCAGCCCCAGCATTTT
NA,NA,TRBJ2-7,TRBV7-5,CVRSSSGPDRGPRYEQYF,TGTGTCAGAAGCTCCAGCGGGCCTGACAGGGGGCCCCGGTACGAGCAGTACTTC
NA,NA,TRBJ2-5,TRBV6-5,CASSYSPSQNWETQYF,TGTGCCAGCAGTTACTCGCCCTCACAAAATTGGGAGACCCAGTACTTC
NA,TRBD1,TRBJ1-1,TRBV7-9,CASSLGLGQGEAFF,TGTGCCAGCAGCCTGGGCTTGGGACAGGGGGAAGCTTTCTTT